Presented here are 18 T cell receptor beta chains from one specimen sequenced in a study of blood T cells in healthy people across ages. Using a J-beta primer mix together with a sample-barcoded 5' primer, a second PCR was run for about 7 to 12 cycles. From the 5' RACE reads, TCRdb called clonotypes with MiXCR, one entry per CDR3 protein. The sample holds approximately 800,000 distinct CDR3 sequences, just over 55% seen once. The sequenced sample was blood. These receptors all stem from a man aged 35-49 years in good health.

This chain connects TRBV28 to TRBJ2-7; a possible D gene is TRBD1 (5 bases). The V end was cut by 3 bases, the J end by 7 bases, with 10 bases between. Germline V lookup: CDR1 MDHEN, CDR2 SYDVKM. The CDR3 is 12 amino acids. DNA for the CDR3: TGTGCCAGCAGTTTGCCCCGACAGGAGCAGTACTTC. It yields the protein CASSLPRQEQYF.

This clonotype was observed a handful of times. The genes are TRBV7-2 and TRBJ2-3, with 8 bases lining up with TRBD2. V shed 4 bases and J 6 bases; nucleotides not matched to a gene: 6. The CDR3 totals 14 residues. CDR1 is SGHTA, CDR2 FQGNSA, per germline. CDR3 sequence reads: CASSYRGGRDTQYF. The CDR3 bases are TGTGCCAGCAGCTACCGGGGGGGCCGGGATACGCAGTATTTT.

V gene TRBV7-2 combines with J gene TRBJ2-7, with a possible D match to TRBD2 (6 bases). The CDR3 sequence is 17 residues long. Trimming stripped 3 bases from V and 0 bases from J, with 18 bases between. Germline V lookup: CDR1 SGHTA, CDR2 FQGNSA. In nucleotides, the CDR3 is TGTGCCAGCAGCTTTGGCAGCGATAGCGGACCCTCCTACGAGCAGTACTTC. Its translation: CASSFGSDSGPSYEQYF.

The gene calls are TRBV9 and TRBJ2-7, with 8 positions matching TRBD1. The DNA end lines up better with TRBJ2-5; the J call may be wrong. Germline CDR1 SGDLS, CDR2 YYNGEE. The CDR3 is 15 amino acids. CDR3 nucleotides: TGTGCCAGCAGCCCCCGCGCAGGGGGCGATGAGACCCAGTACTTC. Translating it yields CASSPRAGGDETQYF.

This sequence joins TRBV15 and TRBJ2-5; D remains ambiguous. The J call may be faulty, since TRBJ2-7 better matches the DNA end. The CDR3 is 14 residues long. The germline gives CDR1 LNHNV, CDR2 YYDKDF (reference sequence). CDR3 in DNA: TGTGCCACCAGCAGAGGCGTCAGCCCCATCGAGCAGTACTTC. Translation: CATSRGVSPIEQYF.

This clonotype was seen only once. The chain recombines TRBV7-2 with TRBJ1-2; TRBD1 might be the D (5 bases). V shed 6 bases and J shed 3 bases, with 14 bases lying between them. Germline CDR1 is SGHTA and CDR2 is FQGNSA. This CDR3 comprises 14 residues. As DNA, the CDR3 is TGTGCCAGCAGAAAATGGACGGGGGACTATGGCTACACCTTC. Its translation is CASRKWTGDYGYTF.

This clonotype was counted between two and nine times. The chain couples TRBV4-3 to TRBJ2-3; tentative D call: TRBD2 (6 bases). V was shortened by 1 base and J by 1 base, with 18 bases between the two germline ends. Germline-derived CDR1 and CDR2 are LGHNA and YSLEER. The CDR3 extends over 18 amino acids. CDR3 amino acids: CASSQGRRALAGTDTQYF. For the CDR3, the DNA is TGCGCCAGCAGCCAAGGAAGGCGAGCGTTAGCGGGCACAGATACGCAGTATTTT.

This chain connects TRBV7-2 to TRBJ2-1; D is possibly TRBD1 (6 bases). The J call is doubtful: the DNA matches TRBJ2-7 better. The CDR3 has 13 residues. Germline loops: CDR1 SGHTA, CDR2 FQGNSA. The CDR3: CASSLDSYYEQYF. The CDR3, as DNA: TGTGCCAGCAGCTTGGACAGTTATTACGAGCAGTACTTC.

The V gene is TRBV7-2, the J gene TRBJ2-7; D perhaps matches TRBD1 (8 bases). CDR1 is SGHTA and CDR2 is FQGNSA in the germline V gene. The CDR3 is 18 amino acids. Trimming took 4 bases from V and 1 from J, leaving 23 bases between them. CDR3 region: CASSSKLGRGTGSYEQYF. The CDR3, as DNA: TGTGCCAGCAGCTCAAAATTAGGGCGGGGGACAGGATCCTACGAGCAGTACTTC.

The chain employs TRBV9 and TRBJ2-5, with 12 nucleotides matching TRBD2. The CDR3 runs 16 residues. CDR1 and CDR2 from the germline V gene are SGDLS and YYNGEE. Losses at the gene ends were 4 bases for V and 5 bases for J; bases not matched to a gene: 9. The CDR3 region is CASSPRLAGARETQYF. The CDR3 DNA reads as TGTGCCAGCAGCCCCAGACTAGCGGGGGCCAGGGAGACCCAGTACTTC.

The chain recombines TRBV20-1 with TRBJ2-4; perhaps D is TRBD1 or TRBD2 (5 bases each). With 3 bases removed from V and 8 bases from J, the gap between germline ends came to 11 bases. Per the germline V gene, CDR1 is DFQATT and CDR2 is SNEGSKA (reference sequence). CDR3 length: 12 residues. In DNA form, the CDR3 reads TGCAGTGCTAGTCAGGGAGAGGACATTCAGTACTTC. Protein sequence: CSASQGEDIQYF.

This rearrangement joins TRBV6-1 to TRBJ2-7; no clear D gene. CDR1 and CDR2 from the germline V gene are MNHNS and SASEGT. CDR3 length: 12 residues. V was cut by 2 bases and J by 7 bases, with 9 bases left in between. The CDR3 loop is CASSETPEEQYF. DNA for the CDR3: TGTGCCAGCAGTGAAACACCGGAGGAGCAGTACTTC.

This chain links TRBV27 with TRBJ2-5, with 9 bases aligning to TRBD2. Losses at the gene ends were 2 bases for V and 4 bases for J; bases not matched to a gene: 5. In germline, CDR1 is MNHEY, CDR2 SMNVEV (reference sequence). The CDR3 is made up of 15 amino acids. The CDR3 DNA is TGTGCCAGCAGTTTACTACGCGGGAGGGCAGAGACCCAGTACTTC. This gives the protein CASSLLRGRAETQYF.

This sequence joins TRBV5-1 and TRBJ2-1, with no clear D. The germline V gene has CDR1 SGHRS and CDR2 YFSETQ. Trimming took off 4 bases at V and 2 bases at J, with 13 bases between the two ends. The CDR3 covers 15 residues. The CDR3 loop is CASSLRTDPYNEQFF. CDR3 DNA sequence: TGCGCCAGCAGCCTACGGACGGACCCCTACAATGAGCAGTTCTTC.

The chain carries TRBV27 and TRBJ1-6; no clear D gene. The CDR3 runs 16 residues. Trimming removed 6 bases at V and 3 bases at J, with 15 bases between. Germline V gives CDR1 MNHEY, CDR2 SMNVEV (reference sequence). The CDR3 protein is CASRRTTENYNSPLHF. The CDR3 coding sequence is TGTGCCAGCAGGAGGACCACAGAGAACTATAATTCACCCCTCCACTTT.

The chain is built from TRBV28 and TRBJ2-5; D unresolved. This CDR3 has 14 amino acids. With 5 bases removed from V and 11 bases from J, the gap between germline ends came to 21 bases. Germline CDR1 MDHEN, CDR2 SYDVKM. CDR3 nucleotides: TGTGCCAGCAGTGTCGGGTCCGAGGAAGGTGAGCAGTACTTC. Its protein product is CASSVGSEEGEQYF.

This chain links TRBV27 with TRBJ1-6; D not resolved. V lost 4 bases and J 10 bases, leaving 8 bases between the germline ends. The CDR3 is 12 residues long. The germline V gene encodes CDR1 MNHEY and CDR2 SMNVEV (reference sequence). The CDR3 protein is CASSSQLSPLHF. Here the CDR3 DNA reads TGTGCCAGCAGTTCGCAGCTCTCACCCCTCCACTTT.

The chain carries TRBV18 and TRBJ2-1, with 11 bases matching TRBD2. This CDR3 region has 19 residues. The V gene end was trimmed by 3 bases and the J gene end by 0 bases; junction bases not matched to a gene: 10. The germline CDR1 and CDR2 sequences are KGHSH and LQKENI. The CDR3 here is CASSPLTSGATASYNEQFF. As DNA, the CDR3 is TGTGCCAGCTCACCCTTGACTAGCGGGGCGACAGCCTCCTACAATGAGCAGTTCTTC.